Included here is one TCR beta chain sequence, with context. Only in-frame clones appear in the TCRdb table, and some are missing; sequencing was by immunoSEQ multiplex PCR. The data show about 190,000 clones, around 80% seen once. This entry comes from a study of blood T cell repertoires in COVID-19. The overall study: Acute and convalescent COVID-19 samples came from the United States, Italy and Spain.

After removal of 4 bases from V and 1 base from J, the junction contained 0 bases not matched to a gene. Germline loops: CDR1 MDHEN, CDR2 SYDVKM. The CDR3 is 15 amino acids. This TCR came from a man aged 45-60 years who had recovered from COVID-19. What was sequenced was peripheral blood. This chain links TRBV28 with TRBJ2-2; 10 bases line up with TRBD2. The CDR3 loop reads CASSWTSGNTGELFF. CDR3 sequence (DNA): TGTGCCAGCAGTTGGACTAGCGGGAACACCGGGGAGCTGTTTTTT.